This T cell receptor beta chain was recorded in a study of T and B cells in COVID-19 patients. Study-wide context: Of under 25 active-infection patients, 11 to 12 were critically ill with mechanical ventilation or extracorporeal membrane oxygenation. Study-wide points: Few blood samples existed from mildly ill patients during symptoms or early in severe cases. Patients with COVID-19 reportedly showed strongly skewed T cell receptor beta variable and joining gene usage.

From blood, roughly 240-550 ng of genomic DNA served as TRB template. TRB rearrangements were amplified by multiplex PCR with BIOMED2 TRB-A/B primers. TCRdb reprocessed the multiplex PCR reads with MiXCR, giving one entry per CDR3 protein. The sample lists 12,000 to 15,000 distinct CDR3 sequences, approximately 28% seen once, with under 7.5% in the top ten. As for this clonotype: Its antigen is still unknown.

CDR1 LGHNA and CDR2 YNFKEQ come from the germline V gene. The V gene lost 1 base and the J gene lost 8 bases, with 17 bases spanning the gap. The CDR3 is 15 amino acids. This sequence originates from a human donor who had recovered from COVID-19. The gene calls are TRBV4-2 and TRBJ1-2; D is undetermined. Sequencing was done on a sample of blood. CDR3 loop: CASSQGATQPGGYTF. DNA of the CDR3: TGTGCCAGCAGCCAAGGGGCGACACAGCCTGGCGGCTACACCTTC.